These 29 T cell receptor beta chains originate from one sample sequenced in a study of Graves' ophthalmopathy and Graves' hyperthyroidism. Transcripts of RNA were the source for amplifying TCR beta CDR3 regions. Amplification began with first-round RT-PCR using HTBI primers, then second-round multiplex PCR was performed. From the multiplex PCR reads, TCRdb called clonotypes with MiXCR, one entry per CDR3 protein. The profile shows over a million distinct CDR3 sequences, around a third of them singletons. Sequencing was carried out using peripheral blood or thyroid tissue (not recorded which). These receptors were taken from an adult man with Graves' hyperthyroidism.

This clonotype occurred many times. A junction boundary mismatches the germline segment, possibly from a read error. This chain connects TRBV10-3 to TRBJ2-7; 10 positions agree with TRBD1. Germline V lookup: CDR1 ENHRY, CDR2 SYGVKD. This CDR3 region has 15 residues. The CDR3 nucleotides read TGTGCCAGCAGTGAAAGTTGGACAGGGGGCTACGAGCAGTACTTC. Amino acid sequence: CASSESWTGGYEQYF.

The V and J genes are TRBV7-2 and TRBJ2-7; weak D call: TRBD2 (5 bases). Germline CDR1 and CDR2: SGHTA and FQGNSA. The CDR3 runs 14 residues. V lost 5 bases to trimming and J lost 2 bases, with 13 bases between them. DNA for the CDR3: TGTACCAGCAGCCCAACCCACGGGGCCTACGAGCAGTACTTC. As protein: CTSSPTHGAYEQYF.

The chain joins TRBV3-1 to TRBJ1-5, with TRBD1 matching over 9 bases. The CDR3 runs 15 residues. CDR1 and CDR2 from the germline V gene are LGHDT and YNNKEL (reference sequence). V shed 6 bases and J 7 bases; nucleotides not matched to a gene: 10. The CDR3 spells CASSGTGGATQPQHF. The CDR3 DNA reads TGTGCCAGCAGTGGAACAGGGGGCGCAACCCAGCCCCAGCATTTT.

This chain uses TRBV7-9 with TRBJ2-5, with TRBD2 matching 15 bases. Germline V gene data show CDR1 as SEHNR and CDR2 as FQNEAQ (reference sequence). This CDR3 contains 17 residues. With V trimmed by 6 bases and J by 7 bases, 12 bases remained unmatched. The CDR3 DNA sequence: TGTGCCAGCAGTACATATCGAGGACTAGCGGGAGGGGGGACCCAGTACTTC. The encoded protein is CASSTYRGLAGGGTQYF. The full variable domain, completed using reference TRBV7-9 and TRBJ2-5, is DTGVSQNPRHKITKRGQNVTFRCDPISEHNRLYWYRQTLGQGPEFLTYFQNEAQLEKSRLLSDRFSAERPKGSFSTLEIQRTEQGDSAMYLCASSTYRGLAGGGTQYFGPGTRLLVL.

The chain combines TRBV7-9 with TRBJ1-5; the match to TRBD1 covers 8 bases. Germline values: CDR1 SEHNR, CDR2 FQNEAQ (reference sequence). This CDR3 spans 15 amino acids. V trimming: 5 bases; J trimming: 5 bases; junction bases outside the gene matches: 8. CDR3 protein: CASSQDRVWDQPQHF. The CDR3 nucleotides are TGTGCCAGCAGCCAGGACAGGGTTTGGGATCAGCCCCAGCATTTT.

This chain joins TRBV7-9 and TRBJ2-7, with D maybe TRBD1 (6 bases). There are 16 residues in the CDR3. Looked up from germline, CDR1 is SEHNR and CDR2 is FQNEAQ (reference sequence). V was pared by 5 bases and J by 0 bases, with 17 bases between. CDR3: CASSVSGGRNSYEQYF. Written as DNA, the CDR3 is TGTGCCAGCAGCGTGTCTGGGGGCAGAAACTCCTACGAGCAGTACTTC.

This clonotype was detected many times. This sequence joins TRBV24-1 and TRBJ2-6; no definite D call. V gave up 2 bases and J gave up 4 bases, with 8 bases separating them. Looked up from germline, CDR1 is KGHDR and CDR2 is SFDVKD. The CDR3 consists of 15 residues. The CDR3 protein is CATSDSGSGANVLTF. CDR3 coding DNA: TGTGCCACCAGTGATTCCGGTTCAGGGGCCAACGTCCTGACTTTC.

A few counts support this clonotype. V usage is TRBV6-1 and J usage is TRBJ2-5; weak D call: TRBD1 (6 bases). Germline V gene data show CDR1 as MNHNS and CDR2 as SASEGT. The V gene lost 7 bases and the J gene lost 5 bases, with 11 bases spanning the gap. The CDR3 sequence is 12 residues long. CDR3 sequence: CASTTGWETQYF. In DNA form, the CDR3 reads TGTGCCAGCACCACAGGGTGGGAGACCCAGTACTTC.

CDR3 in amino acids: CASSTTGTLQETQYF. CDR3 nucleotides: TGTGCCAGCAGCACTACCGGGACACTCCAAGAGACCCAGTACTTC. V gene TRBV7-3 combines with J gene TRBJ2-5; tentative D call: TRBD1 (6 bases). CDR1 and CDR2 from the germline V gene are SGHTA and FQGTGA. The germline V and J ends were trimmed by 5 bases and 1 base, with 14 bases remaining between them. The CDR3 is 15 residues long.

This clonotype has a handful of counts. The chain recombines TRBV25-1 with TRBJ1-6; a possible D gene is TRBD1 (5 bases). Germline loops: CDR1 MGHDK, CDR2 SYGVNS. This CDR3 has 14 residues. V dropped 6 bases and J dropped 9 bases, with 15 bases sitting between them. Here the CDR3 reads CASRDGTRGSPLHF. CDR3 sequence (DNA): TGTGCCAGCAGAGACGGGACCCGTGGTTCACCCCTCCACTTT.

This clonotype appeared many times. At one end the junction does not follow the germline gene, possibly because of a read error. The chain has TRBV7-6 and TRBJ2-5; TRBD2 matches at 12 bases. In germline, CDR1 is SGHVS, CDR2 FNYEAQ. The CDR3 loop spans 15 amino acids. CDR3 region: CASRRLAGEQESQYF. Written as DNA, the CDR3 is TGTGCCAGCCGACGACTAGCGGGGGAACAAGAGTCCCAGTACTTC.

The J gene is TRBJ2-7, the V gene TRBV25-1; 13 bases align to TRBD2. The CDR3 covers 18 residues. V gave up 5 bases and J gave up 3 bases; unmatched junction bases: 13. Germline V gene sequence: CDR1 MGHDK, CDR2 SYGVNS. The CDR3 is CASSLGTSGRALRYEQYF. The CDR3 nucleotides are TGTGCCAGCAGTTTGGGAACTAGCGGGAGGGCTTTGCGCTACGAGCAGTACTTC.

This clonotype was counted between two and nine times. The V call is TRBV7-2, the J call TRBJ2-7; D tentatively reads TRBD1 or TRBD2 (5 bases each). Deletions cut 4 bases from V and 0 bases from J, with 16 bases between. Germline V gene data show CDR1 as SGHTA and CDR2 as FQGNSA. This CDR3 contains 16 residues. The CDR3 spells CASSSPGTYFSYEQYF. DNA of the CDR3: TGTGCCAGCAGCTCCCCCGGGACCTACTTCTCCTACGAGCAGTACTTC.

This clonotype came up many times. The chain couples TRBV20-1 to TRBJ1-5; D perhaps matches TRBD1 (5 bases). V lost 4 bases, J lost 6 bases, and 13 bases lay in between. The CDR3 length is 13 residues. CDR1 DFQATT and CDR2 SNEGSKA come from the germline V gene (reference sequence). The DNA of the CDR3 is TGCAGTGCTAAAGGGGAGATGCGTCAGCCCCAGCATTTT. It yields the protein CSAKGEMRQPQHF.

The rearrangement joins TRBV2 to TRBJ2-2; tentatively, D is TRBD2 (5 bases). CDR3 size: 15 residues. Germline-derived CDR1 and CDR2 are SNHLY and FYNNEI. Deletions cut 6 bases from V and 4 bases from J, with 15 bases between. The CDR3 protein is CASSTSLGGTGELFF. The DNA of the CDR3 is TGTGCCAGCAGCACTTCACTAGGAGGCACCGGGGAGCTGTTTTTT.

The chain has TRBV19 and TRBJ2-5; TRBD2 matches 13 bases. Germline V CDR1 and CDR2: LNHDA, SQIVND (reference sequence). CDR3 length: 15 amino acids. With 11 bases clipped from V and 4 bases from J, the junction kept 10 bases outside the gene matches. CDR3 sequence reads: CAWGRLAGGPETQYF. The CDR3 DNA reads as TGTGCCTGGGGACGACTAGCGGGGGGCCCAGAGACCCAGTACTTC.

At least ten counts were recorded for this clonotype. This rearrangement joins TRBV7-3 to TRBJ2-7; perhaps TRBD2 as D (5 bases). CDR1 is SGHTA and CDR2 is FQGTGA in the germline V gene. Trimming pared 5 bases from V and 0 bases from J, leaving 14 bases between. The length of the CDR3 is 15 residues. Written as DNA, the CDR3 is TGTGCCAGCAGCCCGATGGTAGCGAGCTCCTACGAGCAGTACTTC. It translates to CASSPMVASSYEQYF. Variable domain in full (rest from reference TRBV7-3 and TRBJ2-7): GAGVSQTPSNKVTEKGKYVELRCDPISGHTALYWYRQSLGQGPEFLIYFQGTGAADDSGLPNDRFFAVRPEGSVSTLKIQRTERGDSAVYLCASSPMVASSYEQYFGPGTRLTVT.

This clonotype was seen repeatedly, ten times or more. The V call is TRBV10-1, the J call TRBJ2-5; tentatively, D is TRBD1 (6 bases). Germline values: CDR1 WNHNN, CDR2 SYGVQD (reference sequence). V was cut by 0 bases and J by 3 bases, with 8 bases left in between. The CDR3 extends over 14 amino acids. Here the CDR3 reads CASSESHREETQYF. Written as DNA, the CDR3 is TGCGCCAGCAGTGAGTCTCACAGGGAAGAGACCCAGTACTTC.

This clonotype was observed once. One end of the junction varies from germline; a read error may be responsible. The chain links TRBV7-2 to TRBJ2-6; perhaps TRBD2 as D (7 bases). The CDR3 totals 13 residues. Germline V gene lookup returns CDR1 SGHTA and CDR2 FQGNSA. This chain's CDR3 is CASSRGGADVLTF. The CDR3 DNA reads TGTGCCAGCAGCCGTGGGGGGGCCGACGTCCTGACTTTC.

This clonotype was counted between two and nine times. The rearrangement joins TRBV7-8 to TRBJ2-3, with D tentatively TRBD2 (7 bases). Per the germline V gene, CDR1 is SGHVS and CDR2 is FQNEAQ. CDR3 size: 15 residues. The V end was cut by 4 bases, the J end by 4 bases, with 15 bases between. The CDR3 DNA is TGTGCCAGCAGCTCCAGGGGCGGGGGTTCAGATACGCAGTATTTT. Translating gives CASSSRGGGSDTQYF.

The chain uses TRBV20-1 and TRBJ2-2; D is uncertain. Germline V gene lookup returns CDR1 DFQATT and CDR2 SNEGSKA (reference sequence). Trimming stripped 0 bases from V and 8 bases from J, with 7 bases between. The CDR3 runs to 12 residues. The CDR3 region is CSARDTTGELFF. The DNA of the CDR3 is TGCAGTGCTAGAGATACCACAGGGGAGCTGTTTTTT.

V and J are TRBV7-8 and TRBJ1-2; D is uncertain. Trimming removed 6 bases at V and 4 bases at J, with 15 bases between. From germline, CDR1 is SGHVS and CDR2 FQNEAQ. CDR3 length equals 14 residues. CDR3 in DNA: TGTGCCAGCAGTCTACGTGCGGGAGGCTATGGCTACACCTTC. It codes for CASSLRAGGYGYTF.

A few counts support this clonotype. The rearrangement joins TRBV20-1 to TRBJ1-4; D unresolved. Germline CDR1 reads DFQATT; CDR2 reads SNEGSKA (reference sequence). The CDR3 is 13 amino acids. V dropped 3 bases and J dropped 7 bases, with 12 bases sitting between them. The CDR3 loop reads CSASEDGGEKLFF. In nucleotides, the CDR3 is TGCAGTGCTAGTGAGGATGGCGGTGAAAAACTGTTTTTT.

The chain carries TRBV5-5 and TRBJ2-7; 8 bases map to TRBD1. Per the germline V gene, CDR1 is SGHKS and CDR2 is YYEKEE (reference sequence). V shed 4 bases, J shed 3 bases, and the junction held 12 bases outside the gene matches. The CDR3 has 16 amino acids. CDR3 coding DNA: TGTGCCAGCAGCGCGTATCCGGGACAGGTGGGCTACGAGCAGTACTTC. Protein: CASSAYPGQVGYEQYF.

This clonotype came up once. An end of the junction does not agree with germline; a read error may underlie this. CDR3 nucleotides: TGCACCGTTACGGGGCGGGAGCAGTACTTC. Its protein product is CTVTGREQYF. The chain recombines TRBV29-1 with TRBJ2-7; the D gene could be TRBD1 or TRBD2 (5 bases each). Germline assignment: CDR1 SQVTM and CDR2 ANQGSEA. The CDR3 is 10 residues long.

The V and J genes are TRBV15 and TRBJ1-6; 7 nucleotides match TRBD1. Germline loops: CDR1 LNHNV, CDR2 YYDKDF (reference sequence). V trimming: 6 bases; J trimming: 7 bases; junction bases outside the gene matches: 9. The CDR3 consists of 15 residues. DNA for the CDR3: TGTGCCACCAGGCCTCAGCAGGGGGACAATTCACCCCTCCACTTT. This encodes CATRPQQGDNSPLHF.

Details on this clonotype: A read error may produce the germline difference seen at one junction end. The chain combines TRBV15 with TRBJ1-4; D not certain. In germline, CDR1 is LNHNV, CDR2 YYDKDF (reference sequence). This CDR3 is 10 amino acids long. The CDR3 region is CATGRDRTLF. The DNA of the CDR3 is TGTGCCACCGGACGAGACCGGACTCTTTTT.

This clonotype was found many times. The chain employs TRBV6-6 and TRBJ1-6; 7 nucleotides align to TRBD1. Unmatched junction bases numbered 13, after V lost 5 bases and J lost 9 bases. CDR1 and CDR2 from the germline V gene are MNHNY and SVGAGI (reference sequence). There are 16 residues in the CDR3. As DNA, the CDR3 is TGTGCCAGCAGTGGAGCTTCGGGGACAGCAGGTTCACCCCTCCACTTT. This translates into CASSGASGTAGSPLHF.

The table lists this clonotype with a count of one. V gene TRBV15 combines with J gene TRBJ2-7; possibly TRBD1 for D (5 bases). This CDR3 region has 12 residues. V gave up 6 bases and J gave up 3 bases, with 9 bases separating them. Germline loops: CDR1 LNHNV, CDR2 YYDKDF (reference sequence). In DNA, the CDR3 is TGTGCCACCAGTTTGGGGCACTACGAGCAGTACTTC. It encodes CATSLGHYEQYF.